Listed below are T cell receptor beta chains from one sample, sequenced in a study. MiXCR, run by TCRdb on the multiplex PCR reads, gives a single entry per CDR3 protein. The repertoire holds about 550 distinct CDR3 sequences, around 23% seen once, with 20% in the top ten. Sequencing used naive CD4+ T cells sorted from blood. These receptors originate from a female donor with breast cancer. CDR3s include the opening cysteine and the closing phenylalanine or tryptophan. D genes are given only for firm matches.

CASSRYRQPNMGGYTF	16	TRBV12-3/TRBV12-4	TRBJ1-2	.
CASSLQGSYGYTF	13	TRBV12-3/TRBV12-4	TRBJ1-2	TRBD1
CASSFPTRDFFGYTF	15	TRBV12-3/TRBV12-4	TRBJ1-2	.
CASSLKIRLTHGYTF	15	TRBV12-3/TRBV12-4	TRBJ1-2	.
CASTLMGQGRIYGYTF	16	TRBV12-3/TRBV12-4	TRBJ1-2	TRBD1
CASTGLGFRDRSNYGYTF	18	TRBV12-3/TRBV12-4	TRBJ1-2	TRBD1
CASSSPGRRNYGYTF	15	TRBV12-3/TRBV12-4	TRBJ1-2	.
CASSPQARIYGYTF	14	TRBV12-3/TRBV12-4	TRBJ1-2	.
CASSRTGQGSTGHTF	15	TRBV12-3/TRBV12-4	TRBJ1-2	TRBD1
CASSSYSGTGFGYTF	15	TRBV12-3/TRBV12-4	TRBJ1-2	TRBD1
CASSAGTTNYGYTF	14	TRBV12-3/TRBV12-4	TRBJ1-2	.
CASSSEGLYGYTF	13	TRBV12-3/TRBV12-4	TRBJ1-2	.
CASRTGEGYTF	11	TRBV12-3/TRBV12-4	TRBJ1-2	TRBD1
CASSLREGNSGYTF	14	TRBV12-3/TRBV12-4	TRBJ1-2	.
CASSSTHQGFGYTF	14	TRBV12-3/TRBV12-4	TRBJ1-2	.
CASSPGQGSYGYTF	14	TRBV12-3/TRBV12-4	TRBJ1-2	TRBD1
CASSTDVRGYTF	12	TRBV12-3/TRBV12-4	TRBJ1-2	.
CASSAGTGAYGYTF	14	TRBV12-3/TRBV12-4	TRBJ1-2	TRBD1
CASSFRRTANYGYTF	15	TRBV12-3/TRBV12-4	TRBJ1-2	.
CASSLSNGYYGYTF	14	TRBV12-3/TRBV12-4	TRBJ1-2	.
CASSLGHGAGYTF	13	TRBV12-3/TRBV12-4	TRBJ1-2	.
CASFKARALGYTF	13	TRBV12-3/TRBV12-4	TRBJ1-2	.
CASSGQGQGIYGYTF	15	TRBV12-3/TRBV12-4	TRBJ1-2	TRBD1
CASSSPGTTNYGYTF	15	TRBV12-3/TRBV12-4	TRBJ1-2	.
CASSRVAPAYGYTF	14	TRBV12-3/TRBV12-4	TRBJ1-2	.
CASSLVGGGRGYTF	14	TRBV12-3/TRBV12-4	TRBJ1-2	.
CASRIGTANGYTF	13	TRBV12-3/TRBV12-4	TRBJ1-2	TRBD1
CASSSRDGYTF	11	TRBV12-3/TRBV12-4	TRBJ1-2	.
CASTAGNYGYTF	12	TRBV12-3/TRBV12-4	TRBJ1-2	.
CASSSLRGQYYGYTF	15	TRBV12-3/TRBV12-4	TRBJ1-2	TRBD1
CASSLQGYYGYTF	13	TRBV12-3/TRBV12-4	TRBJ1-2	TRBD1
CASSLRTANYGYTF	14	TRBV12-3/TRBV12-4	TRBJ1-2	.
CASGDADYGYTF	12	TRBV12-3/TRBV12-4	TRBJ1-2	.
CASSRTGAYGYTF	13	TRBV12-3/TRBV12-4	TRBJ1-2	TRBD1
CASRGGYGYTF	11	TRBV12-3/TRBV12-4	TRBJ1-2	.
CASSLGRRNYGYTF	14	TRBV12-3/TRBV12-4	TRBJ1-2	.
CASSPRRPYYGYTF	14	TRBV12-3/TRBV12-4	TRBJ1-2	.
CASSPRQGYYGYTF	14	TRBV12-3/TRBV12-4	TRBJ1-2	TRBD1
CASSPRQGRIYGYTF	15	TRBV12-3/TRBV12-4	TRBJ1-2	TRBD1
CASSLGGGYGYTF	13	TRBV12-3/TRBV12-4	TRBJ1-2	.
CASSRETGTGNYGYTF	16	TRBV12-3/TRBV12-4	TRBJ1-2	TRBD1